These 18 T cell receptor beta chains came from one sample sequenced in a study of technical replicates of blood from several donors. This table comes from immunoSEQ multiplex PCR, and its TCRdb copy is limited to in-frame clones, with some not included. The sample has tens of thousands of clones, roughly nine tenths seen once. The sequenced sample was PBMCs. The receptors originated from a human donor in good health. Some clones in this sample may be carry-over from other donors' samples.

The chain couples TRBV21-1 to TRBJ1-5; the table assigns TRBD1, which was not confirmed against the DNA. TRBV21-1 is described as a pseudogene. The CDR3 is 17 residues long. In DNA form, the CDR3 reads TGTGCCAGCAGCAAAGCCAACAGGGAGTGCGTGATTCAGCCCCAGCATTTT. Translation gives CASSKANRECVIQPQHF.

This chain connects TRBV19 to TRBJ2-2, with 14 bases fitting TRBD2. The CDR3 extends over 19 amino acids. CDR1 is LNHDA, CDR2 SQIVND, per germline (reference sequence). The V gene end was trimmed by 4 bases and the J gene end by 2 bases; junction bases not matched to a gene: 9. This CDR3 is CASSKGLAGAGLNTGELFF. The CDR3 DNA sequence: TGTGCCAGTAGTAAGGGACTAGCGGGAGCAGGGCTCAACACCGGGGAGCTGTTTTTT.

The chain links TRBV15 to TRBJ2-3; the D gene is possibly TRBD1 (6 bases). This CDR3 contains 14 residues. V was cut by 6 bases and J by 1 base, with 11 bases left in between. Germline lookup yields CDR1 LNHNV and CDR2 YYDKDF (reference sequence). This CDR3 reads CATSKRQGTDTQYF. CDR3 bases: TGTGCCACCAGTAAAAGACAGGGCACAGATACGCAGTATTTT.

The rearrangement links TRBV6-6 to TRBJ1-1; 7 bases are a match to TRBD1. The CDR3 loop spans 12 amino acids. Germline V gene lookup returns CDR1 MNHNY and CDR2 SVGAGI (reference sequence). Losses at the gene ends were 7 bases for V and 5 bases for J; bases not matched to a gene: 4. In DNA form, the CDR3 reads TGTGCCAGCAACAGGGGATTGACTGAAGCTTTCTTT. This sequence encodes CASNRGLTEAFF.

The chain combines TRBV2 with TRBJ1-5, with no clear D. This CDR3 has 14 residues. Trimming pared 1 base from V and 11 bases from J, leaving 15 bases between. Germline CDR1 SNHLY, CDR2 FYNNEI. DNA of the CDR3: TGTGCCAGCAGTGAAGGATGGAGCTCCCAAGCCCAGCATTTT. Residues: CASSEGWSSQAQHF.

The CDR3 spells CASSDSEWREVGEQFF. The CDR3 DNA sequence: TGTGCCAGCAGTGACTCAGAGTGGCGGGAGGTCGGGGAGCAGTTCTTC. The V gene is TRBV6-4, the J gene TRBJ2-1, with 8 positions matching TRBD2. V shed 0 bases, J shed 10 bases, and the junction held 11 bases outside the gene matches. Germline V gene lookup returns CDR1 MRHNA and CDR2 SNTAGT. The CDR3 covers 16 residues.

The chain links TRBV2 to TRBJ1-1; the D is unclear. The CDR3 length is 13 residues. Germline V CDR1 and CDR2: SNHLY, FYNNEI. V was clipped by 4 bases and J by 0 bases, with 6 bases between them. CDR3: CASSVGVNTEAFF. The CDR3 coding sequence is TGTGCCAGCAGTGTCGGGGTGAACACTGAAGCTTTCTTT.

The chain recombines TRBV7-9 with TRBJ2-2; tentative D call: TRBD1 (6 bases). The CDR3 covers 15 residues. Trimming stripped 3 bases from V and 6 bases from J, with 14 bases between. The V gene's germline CDR1 is SEHNR and CDR2 FQNEAQ (reference sequence). In nucleotides, the CDR3 is TGTGCCAGCAGCTTCTCACAACAGGGCTCCGGGGAGCTGTTTTTT. Translated: CASSFSQQGSGELFF.

The gene calls are TRBV10-3 and TRBJ1-1, with no clear D. The CDR3 runs to 13 residues. Germline V gene sequence: CDR1 ENHRY, CDR2 SYGVKD. The ends were cut back, 4 bases at V and 1 base at J, with 7 bases in the middle. CDR3 sequence reads: CAISVAGNTEAFF. In DNA, the CDR3 is TGTGCCATCAGTGTTGCGGGGAACACTGAAGCTTTCTTT.

The genes are TRBV19 and TRBJ1-1; perhaps TRBD1 as D (6 bases). V was trimmed by 5 bases and J by 2 bases, leaving 12 bases between them. Germline loops: CDR1 LNHDA, CDR2 SQIVND (reference sequence). CDR3 size: 14 residues. CDR3 region: CASSPTGPNTEAFF. CDR3 in DNA: TGTGCCAGTAGTCCCACAGGGCCCAACACTGAAGCTTTCTTT. Using reference TRBV19 and TRBJ1-1 for the parts outside the CDR3, the full variable domain is DGGITQSPKYLFRKEGQNVTLSCEQNLNHDAMYWYRQDPGQGLRLIYYSQIVNDFQKGDIAEGYSVSREKKESFPLTVTSAQKNPTAFYLCASSPTGPNTEAFFGQGTRLTVV.

V is TRBV6-6 and J is TRBJ1-3; D not certain. The CDR3 is 16 residues long. Germline CDR1 and CDR2: MNHNY and SVGAGI (reference sequence). V lost 2 bases, J lost 0 bases, and 11 bases lay in between. The CDR3 here is CASSYEAQDSGNTIYF. CDR3 bases: TGTGCCAGCAGTTACGAGGCTCAAGACTCTGGAAACACCATATATTTT.

V and J are TRBV19 and TRBJ2-3; TRBD2 agrees at 7 bases. This CDR3 comprises 16 residues. Germline V CDR1 and CDR2: LNHDA, SQIVND (reference sequence). The V and J ends lost 3 bases and 2 bases, in that order; junction bases with no gene match: 8. CDR3 sequence reads: CASSIQAGRSTDTQYF. The DNA of the CDR3 is TGTGCCAGTAGTATCCAAGCGGGGAGGTCCACAGATACGCAGTATTTT.

This chain connects TRBV30 to TRBJ2-5, with 9 bases matching TRBD2. Per germline, CDR1 GTSNPN and CDR2 SVGIG (reference sequence). J lost 4 bases, V lost 8 bases, and 5 bases had no gene match. There are 12 residues in the CDR3. CDR3 in amino acids: CATKLAGETQYF. The CDR3, as DNA: TGTGCCACCAAACTAGCGGGAGAGACCCAGTACTTC.

This rearrangement joins TRBV5-5 to TRBJ1-5, with a tentative D call TRBD1 (5 bases). The CDR3 sequence is 15 residues long. Per germline, CDR1 SGHKS and CDR2 YYEKEE (reference sequence). V was cut by 2 bases and J by 0 bases, with 9 bases left in between. The DNA for the CDR3 is TGTGCCAGCAGCTTAAGGGACTATAGCAATCAGCCCCAGCATTTT. It yields the protein CASSLRDYSNQPQHF.

The CDR3 DNA reads TGTGCCAGTAGTGGGACACCCCGGGCGGACGAGCAGTACTTC. This translates into CASSGTPRADEQYF. The gene calls are TRBV19 and TRBJ2-7; a possible D gene is TRBD1 (6 bases). CDR3 size: 14 residues. CDR1 and CDR2 from the germline V gene are LNHDA and SQIVND (reference sequence). Trimming shortened V by 5 bases and J by 5 bases, and 16 bases separated the two germline ends.

The chain is built from TRBV2 and TRBJ2-5, with 12 bases lining up with TRBD2. The CDR3 is made up of 14 amino acids. Germline V lookup: CDR1 SNHLY, CDR2 FYNNEI. J was trimmed by 4 bases and V by 4 bases; bases with no gene match: 1. The CDR3: CASSALAGGETQYF. The CDR3 DNA is TGTGCCAGCAGTGCACTAGCGGGAGGAGAGACCCAGTACTTC.

J is TRBJ2-3 and V is TRBV5-4; TRBD2 matches 15 bases. CDR3 size: 16 residues. Germline CDR1 and CDR2: SGHNT and YYREEE (reference sequence). The V segment lost 3 bases and the J segment 7 bases; nucleotides outside the gene matches: 6. This CDR3 reads CASSSGTSGRSNTQYF. The CDR3 DNA is TGTGCCAGCAGCTCCGGGACTAGCGGGAGGTCGAATACGCAGTATTTT.

This clone occurred once. The chain joins TRBV13 to TRBJ1-1; D unclear. CDR3 size: 14 residues. Deletions cut 8 bases from V and 4 bases from J, with 17 bases between. Germline-derived CDR1 and CDR2 are PRHDT and FYEKMQ (reference sequence). The CDR3 coding sequence is TGTGCCAGCGGATCAAGCACGGGGAGCACTGAAGCTTTCTTT. Protein: CASGSSTGSTEAFF.